Below are 23 T cell receptor beta chains sequenced from a single sample in a study of T cells in narcolepsy. Assay: immunoSEQ multiplex PCR; the TCRdb copy retains only in-frame clones and omits some. The table has 30,000 to 45,000 clones, 87% seen once. Sample: CD45RA- memory CD4+ T cells from PBMCs. The receptors originated from a human donor with narcolepsy.

The genes are TRBV30 and TRBJ1-1, with TRBD1 matching over 7 bases. Germline loops: CDR1 GTSNPN, CDR2 SVGIG (reference sequence). CDR3 length: 15 amino acids. V shed 6 bases, J shed 1 base, and the junction held 11 bases outside the gene matches. CDR3 residues: CACNRDRLTNTEAFF. CDR3 in DNA: TGTGCCTGCAACCGGGACAGACTAACGAACACTGAAGCTTTCTTT.

This chain links TRBV7-2 with TRBJ2-3, with no clear D. Germline assignment: CDR1 SGHTA and CDR2 FQGNSA. This CDR3 spans 13 amino acids. V gave up 5 bases and J gave up 0 bases, with 6 bases separating them. CDR3 amino acids: CASSTHSTDTQYF. In nucleotides, the CDR3 is TGTGCCAGCAGCACTCACAGCACAGATACGCAGTATTTT.

The V and J genes are TRBV28 and TRBJ1-3, with D possibly being TRBD1 (5 bases). CDR1 and CDR2 (germline): MDHEN, SYDVKM. The CDR3 is 14 amino acids. Trimming shortened V by 3 bases and J by 0 bases, and 6 bases separated the two germline ends. For the CDR3, the DNA is TGTGCCAGCAGTTTCACAGGCTCTGGAAACACCATATATTTT. It translates to CASSFTGSGNTIYF.

The chain joins TRBV5-4 to TRBJ2-5; D gene unclear. The germline V gene encodes CDR1 SGHNT and CDR2 YYREEE (reference sequence). This CDR3 has 14 residues. The V gene lost 0 bases and the J gene lost 2 bases, with 8 bases spanning the gap. The CDR3 region has the DNA TGTGCCAGCAGCTTGGACGGTCAGCAAGAGACCCAGTACTTC. Its translation: CASSLDGQQETQYF. Based on the CDR3 plus reference TRBV5-4 and TRBJ2-5, the full variable domain is ETGVTQSPTHLIKTRGQQVTLRCSSQSGHNTVSWYQQALGQGPQFIFQYYREEENGRGNFPPRFSGLQFPNYSSELNVNALELDDSALYLCASSLDGQQETQYFGPGTRLLVL.

The chain couples TRBV6-1 to TRBJ1-2; D might be TRBD1 (6 bases). CDR1 and CDR2 from the germline V gene are MNHNS and SASEGT. With 4 bases removed from V and 4 bases from J, the gap between germline ends came to 19 bases. The CDR3 extends over 16 amino acids. In DNA form, the CDR3 reads TGTGCCAGCAGTGTCGAGAGACCGGGACAAATCTATGGCTACACCTTC. It yields the protein CASSVERPGQIYGYTF.

The chain recombines TRBV5-1 with TRBJ2-2; D not certain. The CDR3 contains 15 residues. Germline V CDR1 and CDR2: SGHRS, YFSETQ. V lost 0 bases and J 2 bases, leaving 8 bases between the germline ends. Written as DNA, the CDR3 is TGCGCCAGCAGCTTGGCCCCGGGTAACACCGGGGAGCTGTTTTTT. Translation: CASSLAPGNTGELFF.

Concerning this clone: The same CDR3 can be traced to other DNA sequences in this sample. The rearrangement links TRBV28 to TRBJ2-7; weak D call: TRBD1 (5 bases). Germline-derived CDR1 and CDR2 are MDHEN and SYDVKM. The CDR3 loop spans 13 amino acids. V lost 4 bases to trimming and J lost 2 bases, with 9 bases between them. The CDR3 sequence: CASSSTATYEQYF. For the CDR3, the DNA is TGTGCCAGCAGTTCGACAGCTACCTACGAGCAGTACTTC.

A word on this clone: A junction end diverges from the germline sequence, so it may reflect a read error. This CDR3 reads CASGLDSQPQHF. DNA of the CDR3: TGTGCTAGTGGTTTGGATTCGCAGCCGCAGCACTTC. This sequence joins TRBV12-5 and TRBJ2-7; the D is unclear. The CDR3 loop spans 12 amino acids. Germline V lookup: CDR1 LGHNT, CDR2 FRNRAP.

The chain has TRBV9 and TRBJ2-4; TRBD2 might be the D (5 bases). Between the trimmed V and J ends, which lost 4 bases and 8 bases, there was a span of 19 bases. The CDR3 is made up of 15 amino acids. Germline V gene data show CDR1 as SGDLS and CDR2 as YYNGEE. Here the CDR3 DNA reads TGTGCCAGCAGCAGAACAGTCACGGGGAATGACATTCAGTACTTC. The encoded protein is CASSRTVTGNDIQYF.

The rearrangement links TRBV6-5 to TRBJ1-4; no clear D. Germline V gene lookup returns CDR1 MNHEY and CDR2 SVGAGI. The CDR3 length is 16 residues. V was cut by 2 bases and J by 6 bases, with 16 bases left in between. The DNA of the CDR3 is TGTGCCAGCAGTTACGGTGCAGGACGAGCCCATGAAAAACTGTTTTTT. Its translation: CASSYGAGRAHEKLFF.

The chain has TRBV4-2 and TRBJ2-6, with D tentatively TRBD1 (5 bases). Germline V gene lookup returns CDR1 LGHNA and CDR2 YNFKEQ. V shed 1 base and J shed 1 base, with 17 bases lying between them. CDR3 length equals 19 residues. The CDR3 sequence is CASSQVTGYPASGANVLTF. In nucleotides, the CDR3 is TGTGCCAGCAGCCAAGTAACAGGTTACCCAGCTTCTGGGGCCAACGTCCTGACTTTC.

This rearrangement joins TRBV4-3 to TRBJ1-2; D is unclear. The CDR3 is 13 residues long. The V end lost 3 bases, the J end lost 8 bases, and 13 bases lay between the germline ends. Germline V gives CDR1 LGHNA, CDR2 YSLEER. In DNA form, the CDR3 reads TGCGCCAGCAGCCAGTTAGAGGGAAGGGGCTACACCTTC. It codes for CASSQLEGRGYTF.

The rearrangement uses TRBV7-6 and TRBJ2-2; D remains ambiguous. Trimming removed 3 bases from V and 1 base from J, with 12 bases in between. CDR1 and CDR2 (germline): SGHVS, FNYEAQ. This CDR3 comprises 16 residues. The CDR3 reads CASSFAQKGNTGELFF. CDR3 nucleotides: TGTGCCAGCAGCTTTGCCCAGAAGGGGAACACCGGGGAGCTGTTTTTT.

The J gene is TRBJ1-2, the V gene TRBV30; D ambiguous. V lost 3 bases and J lost 4, with 15 bases in between. CDR1 is GTSNPN and CDR2 is SVGIG in the germline V gene (reference sequence). The CDR3 runs 14 residues. DNA for the CDR3: TGTGCCTGGAGCACGGTGGGCCCCATCTATGGCTACACCTTC. This gives the protein CAWSTVGPIYGYTF.

The chain uses TRBV18 and TRBJ1-2; a weak D match, TRBD1 (6 bases). V lost 3 bases and J lost 4, with 18 bases in between. CDR3 length: 16 residues. CDR1 is KGHSH and CDR2 is LQKENI in the germline V gene. In DNA, the CDR3 is TGTGCCAGCTCACCGGGCCAGGGAGGGACACCCTATGGCTACACCTTC. Translation: CASSPGQGGTPYGYTF.

The chain couples TRBV29-1 to TRBJ2-1; D is possibly TRBD1 (6 bases). Trimming removed 4 bases from V and 7 bases from J, with 14 bases in between. Germline V gives CDR1 SQVTM, CDR2 ANQGSEA. This CDR3 has 13 amino acids. The DNA for the CDR3 is TGCAGCGTTGGGAGGACAGAGAGAAATGAGCAGTTCTTC. This gives the protein CSVGRTERNEQFF.

CDR3: CASLQPENTEAFF. CDR3 nucleotide sequence: TGTGCCAGTCTTCAACCGGAGAACACTGAAGCTTTCTTT. V is TRBV7-9 and J is TRBJ1-1; D is unresolved. From germline, CDR1 is SEHNR and CDR2 FQNEAQ (reference sequence). The CDR3 contains 13 residues. V dropped 9 bases and J dropped 1 base, with 12 bases sitting between them.

This chain uses TRBV6-1 with TRBJ1-5; 8 bases line up with TRBD1. The ends lost 11 bases at V and 4 bases at J; junction bases unmatched: 7. CDR3 size: 13 residues. The V gene's germline CDR1 is MNHNS and CDR2 SASEGT. The CDR3 sequence: CAVTGGWNQPQHF. In DNA form, the CDR3 reads TGTGCCGTCACAGGGGGGTGGAATCAGCCCCAGCATTTT.

The chain recombines TRBV6-6 with TRBJ1-2; no clear D gene. The germline V and J ends were trimmed by 0 bases and 5 bases, with 10 bases remaining between them. Germline V gene sequence: CDR1 MNHNY, CDR2 SVGAGI (reference sequence). The CDR3 runs 14 residues. The DNA for the CDR3 is TGTGCCAGCAGTTACTCTGGGCCGCGATATGGCTACACCTTC. It encodes CASSYSGPRYGYTF.

The genes are TRBV11-2 and TRBJ2-5; TRBD1 or TRBD2 may be the D gene (6 bases each). The CDR3 totals 13 residues. The germline V and J ends were trimmed by 4 bases and 5 bases, with 11 bases remaining between them. The germline V gene has CDR1 SGHAT and CDR2 FQNNGV. CDR3 sequence (DNA): TGTGCCAGCAGCTGGAGGAGGGGGGAGACCCAGTACTTC. Amino acids: CASSWRRGETQYF.

This clone was recorded once. V usage is TRBV14 and J usage is TRBJ1-2; TRBD1 agrees at 10 bases. This CDR3 has 14 amino acids. Losses at the gene ends were 1 base for V and 7 bases for J; bases not matched to a gene: 3. Germline assignment: CDR1 SGHDN and CDR2 FVKESK. The CDR3 is CASSQGTGGFGYTF. Written as DNA, the CDR3 is TGTGCCAGCAGCCAAGGGACAGGGGGTTTTGGCTACACCTTC.

Turning to this clone: Within the sample, other DNA sequences also encode this same CDR3. The chain couples TRBV30 to TRBJ2-1; TRBD2 is a possible D gene (7 bases). V lost 3 bases to trimming and J lost 8 bases, with 17 bases between them. The CDR3 is 14 residues long. CDR1 GTSNPN and CDR2 SVGIG come from the germline V gene (reference sequence). In nucleotides, the CDR3 is TGTGCCTGGAGGGGGGGGAGGGGGAGCGATGAGCAGTTCTTC. Translating it yields CAWRGGRGSDEQFF.

The J gene is TRBJ2-5, the V gene TRBV7-8; D could derive from TRBD1 or TRBD2 (5 bases each). Germline V gives CDR1 SGHVS, CDR2 FQNEAQ. Trimming removed 4 bases at V and 5 bases at J, with 11 bases between. The CDR3 is 13 residues long. This CDR3 is CASSYEGTETQYF. The CDR3, as DNA: TGTGCCAGCAGCTACGAGGGGACGGAGACCCAGTACTTC.